This T cell receptor beta chain was obtained from a study of blood T cell repertoires in COVID-19. About the study: Sources were T cells, B-cell-depleted T cells, or PBMCs; the material itself was cDNA or gDNA.

TCRdb keeps only in-frame clones here, not all; method: immunoSEQ multiplex PCR. This table holds more than 300,000 clones, roughly four fifths found once. Membership in each cohort depended on participant-reported clinical history. The CDR3 loop spans 14 amino acids. This TCR came from a woman aged 50 to 60 who had recovered from COVID-19. Material: PBMCs or T cells enriched from blood (not recorded which). The chain carries TRBV21-1 and TRBJ2-3; TRBD2 is the table's D call, not checked against the DNA. TRBV21-1 is an annotated pseudogene. This CDR3 reads CASSSSGAADTQYF. The DNA for the CDR3 is TGTGCCAGCAGCTCTAGCGGGGCCGCAGATACGCAGTATTTT.